The present TCR beta chain was sequenced within a study of T cell changes during pregnancy in multiple sclerosis. The CDR3 consists of 16 residues. Trimming removed 2 bases from V and 0 bases from J, with 17 bases in between. Germline CDR1 is SQVTM and CDR2 is ANQGSEA. Sequencing used immunoSEQ multiplex PCR; TCRdb keeps in-frame clones, though not all of them. The data show about 59,000 clones, with around 94% seen just once and just over 2.5% held by the top ten. Sequencing was performed on CD8+ T cells from peripheral blood mononuclear cells, taken after pregnancy. The genes are TRBV29-1 and TRBJ2-7, with D perhaps TRBD2 (6 bases). The sequence came from a female donor with multiple sclerosis, enrolled in a pregnancy study. CDR3 sequence reads: CSVEQARAGSSYEQYF. CDR3 DNA: TGCAGCGTTGAACAAGCACGGGCGGGGAGCTCCTACGAGCAGTACTTC.